This record looks at one T cell receptor beta chain sequence and its context. The data were obtained in a study of blood T cell repertoires in COVID-19. On the study more broadly: T cells, B-cell-depleted T cells, or PBMCs provided the cDNA or gDNA that served as material.

Clones were sequenced by immunoSEQ multiplex PCR, and TCRdb holds only the in-frame ones, with some missing. The table has 250,000 to 300,000 clones, around 90% seen once. V was shortened by 2 bases and J by 3 bases, with 11 bases between the two germline ends. The CDR3 is 14 amino acids. The germline gives CDR1 SGHNT, CDR2 YYREEE (reference sequence). Individuals aged about 18 to 95 years were recruited from fewer than 25 US areas. Each participant's cohort was designated according to participant-reported clinical history. The receptor was derived from a woman aged 55-69 years in a cohort exposed to, infected with or recovered from COVID-19 (not recorded which). This chain joins TRBV5-4 and TRBJ2-5, with a tentative D call TRBD2 (6 bases). Sequencing was carried out using PBMCs or T cells enriched from blood (not recorded which). The CDR3 loop reads CASSFRREKETQYF. The CDR3 DNA reads TGTGCCAGCAGCTTTAGGCGGGAAAAAGAGACCCAGTACTTC.